This TCR beta chain was sequenced in a study of blood T cell repertoires in COVID-19 (dated by TCRdb to between 2020 and 2021). For the wider study: Samples covering the acute and convalescent phases of COVID-19 were provided by collaborators in the United States, Italy and Spain. Nearly every sample came with metadata listing a de-identified subject ID, COVID-19 status, age in years and sex. HLA class I and class II types, where available, came from metadata supplied by the sample provider rather than from assay-based typing. Deeply sampled blood TCRbeta repertoires from subjects exposed to, actively infected with, or recovered from COVID-19 were included in the dataset. The repertoires were made available in a free public database intended to serve as a resource for research on the immune response to SARS-CoV-2. The prospective study material was composed of cDNA or gDNA derived from T cells, B-cell-depleted T cells, or PBMCs. Samples came from the ongoing ImmuneRACE study (first 160 participants) plus 1,254 subjects from 6 global collaborators. Study-wide conclusions, independent of this receptor: How much clinical and demographic metadata was included differed by source and by participant, and the metadata was provided uncurated.

TCRbeta CDR3 regions were amplified from genomic DNA by means of the immunoSEQ Assay, a bias-controlled multiplex PCR. In the source study's methods: Nucleated cell counts per sample were estimated from amplification of reference gene primers within the assay. To quantify the absolute abundance of each unique TCRbeta CDR3 rearrangement, sequence reads were collapsed and filtered. For each sample, productive Simpson clonality was calculated as the square root of Simpson's diversity index across productive rearrangements. This is the immuneACCESS table as TCRdb keeps it, with only in-frame sequences that have V and J called. A part of the clones is gone; compared with another copy, unresolved V genes explain less than half, and the rest is unexplained. The DNA was the basis for D and trimming; V, J and clone size are from that table. This sample lists 380,000 or so clones; approximately 89% were detected once. Jointly, the top ten make up approximately 1.2% of the sample.

Participants in the prospective study were enrolled through a virtual design, were aged about 18 to 89 years, and lived in about two dozen United States geographic areas. In the prospective study, participants were assigned to cohorts based on the clinical history participants reported in a screening survey and a study questionnaire. ImmuneRACE Cohort 3 recovered participants were defined by two consecutive negative NP/OP PCR tests, healthcare professional clearance, or symptom resolution. In the prospective study, whole blood, serum and a nasopharyngeal or oropharyngeal swab were collected from each participant by mobile phlebotomists. Prospective study participants could optionally give additional blood draws and questionnaires over a roughly 2-month period. Blood samples from the prospective study were shipped frozen or at room temperature prior to DNA extraction. Note on this clone: Its antigen is unknown. No much larger clone exists at a distance of one base, and base qualities are not known.

The CDR3 numbers 15 residues from cysteine through phenylalanine. The CDR3 DNA has 45 bases and is translated from base 1. V is cut back by 6 bases and J by 4 bases, with 9 bases in the junction unmatched. Looking up the germline V gene (reference sequence) yields CDR1 MNHEY and CDR2 SMNVEV. The TCR was taken from a man aged 25-45 years who had recovered from COVID-19. Recombination joined TRBV27 with TRBJ1-2, with TRBD1 identical over 9 junction bases. Material: PBMCs or T cells enriched from blood (not recorded which). Here is the DNA: TGTGCCAGCAGAGTAAGGACAGGGGCTTCCTATGGCTACACCTTC. Its product reads: CASRVRTGASYGYTF.